These 9 T cell receptor beta chains were sequenced from one sample in a study of T cell repertoires in cytomegalovirus infection. TCRdb processed the reads anew with MiXCR; each CDR3 protein has one entry. Of about 360,000 distinct CDR3 sequences in the sample, 15% to 20% were seen once. Sequencing was performed on PBMCs. The source is a human donor in good health (CMV status not recorded). Some clones in this sample may be carry-over from other donors' samples.

This clonotype was recorded at least ten times. The chain combines TRBV7-2 with TRBJ2-2; TRBD2 matches at 7 bases. Germline V CDR1 and CDR2: SGHTA, FQGNSA. J lost 2 bases, V lost 3 bases, and 6 bases had no gene match. The CDR3 covers 16 residues. The CDR3 sequence is CASSFHIAGNTGELFF. The CDR3, as DNA: TGTGCCAGCAGCTTTCACATAGCGGGCAACACCGGGGAGCTGTTTTTT.

The chain employs TRBV12-3 or TRBV12-4 and TRBJ1-5; the D is unclear. The V end was cut by 6 bases, the J end by 4 bases, with 10 bases between. This CDR3 has 13 residues. For the CDR3, the DNA is TGTGCCAGCAGCGTCGAAGCGAATCAGCCCCAGCATTTT. It is translated as CASSVEANQPQHF.

This clonotype was found many times. The CDR3 region is CASRGNPQEILNEQFF. The CDR3 DNA reads as TGTGCCAGCAGGGGTAACCCCCAGGAAATACTCAATGAGCAGTTCTTC. The chain joins TRBV6-2 or TRBV6-3 to TRBJ2-1, with no clear D. V was trimmed by 6 bases and J by 6 bases, leaving 21 bases between them. Germline assignment: CDR1 MNHEY and CDR2 SVGEGT. The CDR3 is made up of 16 amino acids.

This clonotype is a singleton in its sample. The chain employs TRBV20-1 and TRBJ1-2; D is unresolved. The CDR3 runs 13 residues. Trimming stripped 0 bases from V and 8 bases from J, with 13 bases between. CDR1 is DFQATT and CDR2 is SNEGSKA in the germline V gene (reference sequence). The CDR3 DNA sequence: TGCAGTGCTAGAGATAATAGTGCGCGCGGCTACACCTTC. It specifies CSARDNSARGYTF.

This clonotype showed up many times. V gene TRBV5-6 combines with J gene TRBJ1-1; the D gene is possibly TRBD1 (5 bases). V lost 1 base to trimming and J lost 5 bases, with 18 bases between them. The CDR3 consists of 16 residues. Germline CDR1 is SGHDT and CDR2 is YYEEEE. In DNA form, the CDR3 reads TGTGCCAGCAGCTTGTATAGGGGACCTGGGGAGACTGAAGCTTTCTTT. This sequence encodes CASSLYRGPGETEAFF.

Only a few counts were recorded for this clonotype. The CDR3 sequence: CASKHRDRLYEQYF. The CDR3 region has the DNA TGTGCCAGCAAGCACCGGGACAGACTATACGAGCAGTACTTC. This chain uses TRBV6-2 or TRBV6-3 with TRBJ2-7; 7 bases agree with TRBD1. V gave up 7 bases and J gave up 4 bases; unmatched junction bases: 10. The CDR3 consists of 14 residues. CDR1 and CDR2 (germline): MNHEY, SVGEGT.

This clonotype was detected a few times. The chain joins TRBV4-3 to TRBJ1-4, with TRBD1 as a possible D gene (6 bases). The CDR3 sequence is 15 residues long. Germline CDR1 and CDR2: LGHNA and YSLEER. Trimming removed 4 bases at V and 6 bases at J, with 15 bases between. CDR3: CASSLLYRQDEKLFF. The DNA of the CDR3 is TGCGCCAGCAGCCTACTTTACCGACAGGATGAAAAACTGTTTTTT.

This clonotype was observed a few times. The rearrangement links TRBV7-2 to TRBJ2-1, with 8 bases fitting TRBD1. V lost 2 bases to trimming and J lost 4 bases; unmatched junction nucleotides: 4. The CDR3 has 15 residues. CDR1 and CDR2 (germline): SGHTA, FQGNSA. CDR3 amino acids: CASSLLQGAYNEQFF. CDR3 coding DNA: TGTGCCAGCAGCTTACTCCAGGGGGCTTACAATGAGCAGTTCTTC.

The rearrangement links TRBV7-4 to TRBJ2-7; TRBD2 agrees at 7 bases. Trimming cost V 3 bases and J 2 bases; bases outside gene matches: 4. The CDR3 runs 14 residues. Germline V gene lookup returns CDR1 SGHVT and CDR2 SQSDAQ. The CDR3 coding sequence is TGTGCCAGCAGCTTCGGCGGGACTACCTACGAGCAGTACTTC. It encodes CASSFGGTTYEQYF.